The clone carrying this T cell receptor beta chain occurred a few times. The CDR3 covers 12 residues. CDR1 and CDR2 from the germline V gene are WSHSY and SAAADI. V was clipped by 6 bases and J by 7 bases, with 9 bases between them. These data belong to a study of T cells after somatic rescue of genetic block. TCRdb's table, derived via immunoSEQ multiplex PCR, lists solely in-frame clones and lacks some. The sample carries about 72,000 clones, roughly 90% recorded once. The gene calls are TRBV10-2 and TRBJ2-2; D call uncertain. The sequence derives from a man aged 25 to 45. Sequences were obtained from peripheral blood mononuclear cells (PBMCs). CDR3 sequence (DNA): TGCGCCAGCAGGGTCAGTGTCGGGGAGCTGTTTTTT. Its translation: CASRVSVGELFF.